Listed below are T cell receptor beta chains from one sample, sequenced in a study of T cells in Graves' hyperthyroidism and ophthalmopathy. TCRdb called the multiplex PCR reads again in MiXCR, with one record for every CDR3 protein. The repertoire has 550,000 to 650,000 distinct CDR3 sequences, roughly 15% of them found once; the top ten carry around 14%. Sample: blood. The receptors come from a woman in her thirties or forties with Graves' hyperthyroidism. The CDR3 runs from the conserved cysteine through the conserved F or W. The order of the fields is D gene, J gene, clone size, V gene, CDR3 DNA, CDR3 protein. D genes are given only for firm matches. Some rows have no size entry. The others give once, few or many, or a class for an expanded clone.

>TRBD1|TRBJ2-1|NA|TRBV4-2
TGTGCCAGCAGCCAGGGACAGGGGACCTTCAATGAGCAGTTCTTC
CASSQGQGTFNEQFF
>NA|TRBJ1-5|few|TRBV15
TGTGCCACCAGCAGAGATTCGGGAGAGGCCCAGCCCCAGCATTTT
CATSRDSGEAQPQHF
>TRBD2|TRBJ2-3|many|TRBV2
TGTGCCAGCATGCGGGAGGGGCAAGATACGCAGTATTTT
CASMREGQDTQYF
>NA|TRBJ2-3|many|TRBV2
TGTGCCAGCAGTGAAGGGGTCTCCGCCGATACGCAGTATTTT
CASSEGVSADTQYF
>NA|TRBJ1-1|many|TRBV2
TGTGCCAGCAGTGAAGATTTCGGCACAGTGAACACTGAAGCTTTCTTT
CASSEDFGTVNTEAFF
>TRBD2|TRBJ2-1|NA|TRBV28
TGTGCCAGCAGTTCGCGGGAGGACTCCTACAATGAGCAGTTCTTC
CASSSREDSYNEQFF
>NA|TRBJ2-1|many|TRBV12-3/TRBV12-4
TGTGCCAGCAGTTCTGCCGGGACTGTAACCTACAATGAGCAGTTCTTC
CASSSAGTVTYNEQFF
>NA|TRBJ1-4|many|TRBV20-1
TGCAGTGCTAGAGAGGGGACAATAGGTCTCGGAAAACTGTTTTTT
CSAREGTIGLGKLFF
>NA|TRBJ2-3|many|TRBV6-6
TGTGCCAGCAGTTACTCATCCCCTGGGACAGATACGCAGTATTTT
CASSYSSPGTDTQYF
>NA|TRBJ2-7|many|TRBV27
TGTGCCAGCAGTTTATTGCTCCCTGAAAGCGAGCAGTACTTC
CASSLLLPESEQYF
>NA|TRBJ2-7|many|TRBV5-1
TGCGCCAGCAGCTTGGGAGGACAGCCCTACGAGCAGTACTTC
CASSLGGQPYEQYF
>NA|TRBJ1-6|many|TRBV30
TGTGCCTCATTCCGGCAGGGGCTCGGAGCCCTCCACTTT
CASFRQGLGALHF
>TRBD1|TRBJ1-3|many|TRBV12-3/TRBV12-4
TGTGCCAGCAGTTCGTTGACAGGGAACTCTGGAAACACCATATATTTT
CASSSLTGNSGNTIYF
>NA|TRBJ1-2|few|TRBV19
TGTGCCAGTAGTATGGACAAGACGGGGATCGGCTACACCTTC
CASSMDKTGIGYTF
>NA|TRBJ2-1|NA|TRBV29-1
TGCAGCGTTGTAGGACAGCTCATCTCCTACAATGAGCAGTTCTTC
CSVVGQLISYNEQFF
>TRBD1|TRBJ1-1|NA|TRBV7-9
TGTGCCAGCAGCCCGGGAACAGGGGTCATGGGTGGAACTGAAGCTTTCTTT
CASSPGTGVMGGTEAFF
>NA|TRBJ2-1|NA|TRBV7-9
TGTGCCAGCAGCTTACGAGGGGAAGGCAATGAGCAGTTCTTC
CASSLRGEGNEQFF
>TRBD2|TRBJ2-1|many|TRBV29-1
TGCAGCGTCAGCGGGAGGGCCTTAAATGAGCAGTTCTTC
CSVSGRALNEQFF
>TRBD1|TRBJ1-4|few|TRBV5-1
TGCGCCAGCAGCGAAGGACAGGGTGGTAATGAAAAACTGTTTTTT
CASSEGQGGNEKLFF
>NA|TRBJ1-1|few|TRBV5-1
TGCGCCAGCAGTGGAGAATGGAACACTGAAGCTTTCTTT
CASSGEWNTEAFF
>TRBD2|TRBJ2-1|NA|TRBV18
TGTGCCAGCTCACCCCTCCCACTAGCGGGAGGGAGCTCCTACAATGAGCAGTTCTTC
CASSPLPLAGGSSYNEQFF
>NA|TRBJ1-3|few|TRBV5-1
TGCGCCAGCAGCTTGGGGACACTGGGAAACACCATATATTTT
CASSLGTLGNTIYF
>NA|TRBJ2-1|many|TRBV5-1
TGCGCCAGCAGCGCGATGATGAGCTCCTACAATGAGCAGTTCTTC
CASSAMMSSYNEQFF
>NA|TRBJ2-5|NA|TRBV3-1
TGTGCCAGCAGCCAAGAAAGCCAGGGGGAGACCCAGTACTTC
CASSQESQGETQYF
>NA|TRBJ2-1|many|TRBV29-1
TGCAGCGTTTCGCCCATTAGCTCCTACAATGAGCAGTTCTTC
CSVSPISSYNEQFF
>NA|TRBJ1-5|NA|TRBV20-1
TGCAGTGCTAGAGATCTCTCTGAATATACCCAAAATCAGCCCCAGCATTTT
CSARDLSEYTQNQPQHF
>TRBD1|TRBJ1-4|many|TRBV2
TGTGCCAGCAGTGTCCTAGGGACAGATAGTGAAAAACTGTTTTTT
CASSVLGTDSEKLFF
>NA|TRBJ2-7|many|TRBV28
TGTGCCAGCAGTTTATTAGGGGACACGTTCTCCTACGAGCAGTACTTC
CASSLLGDTFSYEQYF
>TRBD2|TRBJ2-5|many|TRBV20-1
TGCAGTGCTCAACTAGCGGGAGCGAGCGACCAGTACTTC
CSAQLAGASDQYF
>NA|TRBJ2-3|NA|TRBV19
TGTGCCAGTAACCCGGGACCACGCACAGATACGCAGTATTTT
CASNPGPRTDTQYF
>NA|TRBJ2-1|few|TRBV28
TGTGCCAGTGACCAGGGGGCGAGCACCGGGACTAGCCCCAATGAGCAGTTCTTC
CASDQGASTGTSPNEQFF
>TRBD1|TRBJ1-5|NA|TRBV5-8
TGTGCCAGCAGCCTCGACAGGGCCTATAGCAATCAGCCCCAGCATTTT
CASSLDRAYSNQPQHF
>TRBD2|TRBJ2-1|many|TRBV30
TGTGCCTGGAGGTCACTAGCGCGGTATGAGCAGTTCTTC
CAWRSLARYEQFF
>NA|TRBJ1-1|many|TRBV3-1
TGTGCCAGCAGCCAAGGGAAAGACACTGAAGCTTTCTTT
CASSQGKDTEAFF
>NA|TRBJ2-1|NA|TRBV27
TGTGCCAGCAGTACCTTGGCAGCGCCCTCCTACAATGAGCAGTTCTTC
CASSTLAAPSYNEQFF
>NA|TRBJ1-4|many|TRBV12-3/TRBV12-4
TGTGCCAGCAGCCAGGGGACGCGGGACCATGAAAAACTGTTTTTT
CASSQGTRDHEKLFF
>NA|TRBJ1-4|many|TRBV30
TGTGCCTGGAGTGTCGACCTTACCAAACTGTTTTTT
CAWSVDLTKLFF
>TRBD2|TRBJ2-3|many|TRBV3-1
TGTGCCAGCAGCCAAGATGCACCCCGACTAGCGGGAGGAGTAACAGATACGCAGTATTTT
CASSQDAPRLAGGVTDTQYF
>TRBD1|TRBJ2-4|few|TRBV20-1
TGCAGTGCTCCAAATGACAGGGAAAATTTGGACATTCAGTACTTC
CSAPNDRENLDIQYF
>NA|TRBJ1-5|many|TRBV2
TGTGCCAGCAGTGAAGGAGGGGTCGGCAATCAGCCCCAGCATTTT
CASSEGGVGNQPQHF
>NA|TRBJ1-1|NA|TRBV27
TGTGCCAGCAGCTCTCCAGACATTTACACTGAAGCTTTCTTT
CASSSPDIYTEAFF
>NA|TRBJ1-5|many|TRBV7-8
TGTGCCAGCAGCTTAGCGGGAGTTTATAGCAATCAGCCCCAGCATTTT
CASSLAGVYSNQPQHF
>TRBD2|TRBJ2-2|NA|TRBV15
TGTGCCACCAGCTTGGGACTAGCGGGAGCCGGGGAGCTGTTTTTT
CATSLGLAGAGELFF
>NA|TRBJ2-1|many|TRBV13
TGTGCCAGCAGCTTAGGCTTCGGGGTCAATGAGCAGTTCTTC
CASSLGFGVNEQFF
>NA|TRBJ2-5|many|TRBV12-3/TRBV12-4
TGTGCCAGCACCTTGGACACCAAAGAGACCCAGTACTTC
CASTLDTKETQYF
>NA|TRBJ2-2|many|TRBV27
TGTGCCAGCAGTTTACTTCCCCACGAGGGGACCGGGGAGCTGTTTTTT
CASSLLPHEGTGELFF